This record looks at one T cell receptor (beta chain) sequence and its context. Its antigen remains unknown. These data belong to a study of beta chain features in type 1 diabetes. Every isolated RNA sample was fully reverse transcribed, so sequencing captured expressed TCRB transcripts. The protocol was immunoSEQ multiplex PCR, while the TCRdb copy is restricted to in-frame clones and leaves out a portion. The table lists fewer than 900,000 clones, about a sixth of them singletons. General study results and limits: Among patients, naive, central memory and Treg TCRB repertoires appeared more similar than among healthy donors.

The germline V gene encodes CDR1 SEHNR and CDR2 FQNEAQ (reference sequence). V was clipped by 4 bases and J by 0 bases, with 13 bases between them. The CDR3 is made up of 15 amino acids. This sequence was found in a woman in her late teens or twenties in good health. Sample: naive CD4+ T cells from blood. The chain is built from TRBV7-9 and TRBJ2-7; D is possibly TRBD2 (5 bases). CDR3 sequence: CASSSPSGNSYEQYF. The CDR3 DNA reads TGTGCCAGCAGCTCCCCTTCCGGGAACTCCTACGAGCAGTACTTC. Drawing the rest from reference TRBV7-9 and TRBJ2-7, the complete variable domain is DTGVSQNPRHKITKRGQNVTFRCDPISEHNRLYWYRQTLGQGPEFLTYFQNEAQLEKSRLLSDRFSAERPKGSFSTLEIQRTEQGDSAMYLCASSSPSGNSYEQYFGPGTRLTVT.